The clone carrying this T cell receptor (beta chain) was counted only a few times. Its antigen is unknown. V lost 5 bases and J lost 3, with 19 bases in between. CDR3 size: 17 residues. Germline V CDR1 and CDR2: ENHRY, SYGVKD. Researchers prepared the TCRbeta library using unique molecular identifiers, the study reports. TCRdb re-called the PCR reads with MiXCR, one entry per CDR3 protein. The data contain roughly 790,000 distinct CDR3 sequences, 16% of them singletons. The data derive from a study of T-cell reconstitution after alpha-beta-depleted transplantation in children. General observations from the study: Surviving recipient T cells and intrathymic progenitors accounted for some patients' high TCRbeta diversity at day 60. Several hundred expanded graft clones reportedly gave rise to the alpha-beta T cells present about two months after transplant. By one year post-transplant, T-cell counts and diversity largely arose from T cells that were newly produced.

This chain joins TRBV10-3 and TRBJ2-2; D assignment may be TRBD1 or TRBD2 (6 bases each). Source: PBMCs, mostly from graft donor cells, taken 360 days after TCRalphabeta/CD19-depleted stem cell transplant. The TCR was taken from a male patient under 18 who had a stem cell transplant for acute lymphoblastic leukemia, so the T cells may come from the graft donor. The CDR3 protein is CAISQNFLGGYTGELFF. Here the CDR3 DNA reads TGTGCCATCAGTCAAAACTTTCTGGGGGGCTACACCGGGGAGCTGTTTTTT.